These 3 T cell receptor beta chains were all obtained from the same sample, sequenced in a study of regulatory T cells in long-lasting Graves disease. TCR beta libraries were built with iRepertoire HTBI primers and Arm-PCR of CDR3 regions. TCRdb ran MiXCR on the multiplex PCR reads and lists one entry per CDR3 protein. The data contain around 500,000 distinct CDR3 sequences, approximately 13% of them singletons. Indicated time point: newly diagnosed GD, antithyroid drugs for less than 3 months. Researchers made the TCR library from RNA that was extracted from PBMCs. The same sample was also studied in work on T cells in Graves' hyperthyroidism and ophthalmopathy.

Sample: peripheral blood mononuclear cells (PBMCs), taken at new diagnosis, from a patient treated with antithyroid drugs. These receptors came from a man aged 25 to 40 with Graves disease.

This clonotype showed up many times. This chain joins TRBV6-1 and TRBJ2-7; D is undetermined. CDR3 size: 14 residues. V lost 8 bases and J 0 bases, leaving 14 bases between the germline ends. CDR1 is MNHNS and CDR2 is SASEGT in the germline V gene. The CDR3 spells CASGINWSSYEQYF. In nucleotides, the CDR3 is TGTGCCAGCGGAATAAACTGGAGCTCCTACGAGCAGTACTTC.

This clonotype was seen many times. This chain uses TRBV6-1 with TRBJ2-1; D possibly corresponds to TRBD2 (6 bases). Germline V gives CDR1 MNHNS, CDR2 SASEGT. The ends were cut back, 6 bases at V and 0 bases at J, with 12 bases in the middle. The CDR3 length is 15 residues. The CDR3 region is CASRRLAVSYNEQFF. DNA of the CDR3: TGTGCCAGCAGAAGATTAGCGGTCTCCTACAATGAGCAGTTCTTC.

This clonotype was seen ten or more times. The rearrangement uses TRBV12-3 or TRBV12-4 and TRBJ2-2; 7 bases match TRBD1. CDR3 length equals 15 residues. Losses at the gene ends were 5 bases for V and 5 bases for J; bases not matched to a gene: 8. CDR3 in amino acids: CASSTRQGITGELFF. CDR3 coding DNA: TGTGCCAGCAGTACCAGACAGGGCATAACCGGGGAGCTGTTTTTT.